This is a list of T cell receptor beta chains from one sample in a study of blood T cells in healthy people across ages. TCRdb called the 5' RACE reads again in MiXCR, with one record for every CDR3 protein. The sample has 650,000 to 900,000 distinct CDR3 sequences, around two thirds seen once. The sequenced material came from blood. The receptors come from a man in his thirties or forties in good health. The CDR3 runs from the conserved cysteine through the conserved F or W. The order of the fields is J gene, clone size, D gene, V gene, CDR3 DNA, CDR3 protein. A D gene is named only where the DNA matches it firmly. The size field is filled for only some rows; it gives once, few, many or a size class.

J: TRBJ2-1; size: NA; D: TRBD2; V: TRBV29-1; DNA: TGCTCCCGAAGTGGCGGGGGGTCATGGGATGAGCAGTTCTTC; CDR3: CSRSGGGSWDEQFF
J: TRBJ2-5; size: NA; D: TRBD1; V: TRBV4-2; DNA: TGTGCCAGCAGCCAAGGCCCAGGGGGCGCCTCCTGGGAGACCCAGTACTTC; CDR3: CASSQGPGGASWETQYF
J: TRBJ2-6; size: NA; D: NA; V: TRBV7-6; DNA: TGTGCCAGCAGCTTAGCGTCCAGCTCTGGGGCCAACGTCCTGACTTTC; CDR3: CASSLASSSGANVLTF
J: TRBJ2-1; size: NA; D: NA; V: TRBV4-1; DNA: TGCGCCAGCAGCCCCCAGGGTAGCGGCGGCTACAATGAGCAGTTCTTC; CDR3: CASSPQGSGGYNEQFF
J: TRBJ2-5; size: NA; D: TRBD2; V: TRBV6-1; DNA: TGTGCCAGCAGGGAAAAGCGGGGCTACCAAGAGACCCAGTACTTC; CDR3: CASREKRGYQETQYF
J: TRBJ2-1; size: NA; D: NA; V: TRBV7-2; DNA: TGTGCCAGCAGCCCTCCACTAGATTCCTACAATGAGCAGTTCTTC; CDR3: CASSPPLDSYNEQFF
J: TRBJ2-1; size: NA; D: NA; V: TRBV9; DNA: TGTGCCAGCAGCACCCCCTTGGACCCCTCGACTAACAATGAGCAGTTCTTC; CDR3: CASSTPLDPSTNNEQFF
J: TRBJ1-4; size: NA; D: NA; V: TRBV9; DNA: TGTGCCAGCAGCCTACAGGACCTATTAAATGAAAAACTGTTTTTT; CDR3: CASSLQDLLNEKLFF
J: TRBJ1-5; size: NA; D: NA; V: TRBV20-1; DNA: TGCAGTGCTAGCAATGCACAGGGAGTCAATCAGCCCCAGCATTTT; CDR3: CSASNAQGVNQPQHF
J: TRBJ2-1; size: NA; D: NA; V: TRBV7-8; DNA: TGTGCCAGCAGCTTATCGTACGGGGGAAGTTACAATGAGCAGTTCTTC; CDR3: CASSLSYGGSYNEQFF
J: TRBJ2-5; size: NA; D: NA; V: TRBV7-2; DNA: TGTGCCAGCAGCATGGGAGGGACCCAGTACTTC; CDR3: CASSMGGTQYF
J: TRBJ2-3; size: NA; D: TRBD2; V: TRBV6-5; DNA: TGTGCCAGCCTCCGCACGGCGGGGGGCACAGATACACAGTATTTT; CDR3: CASLRTAGGTDTQYF
J: TRBJ2-7; size: NA; D: NA; V: TRBV12-3/TRBV12-4; DNA: TGTACCAGCAGTTCCCCGACGGGGGACAGAGCCTACGAGCAGTACTTC; CDR3: CTSSSPTGDRAYEQYF
J: TRBJ1-2; size: NA; D: NA; V: TRBV7-3; DNA: TGTGCCAGCAGCTTAGACGGAGCTAACTATGGCTACACCTTC; CDR3: CASSLDGANYGYTF
J: TRBJ2-7; size: few; D: NA; V: TRBV6-5; DNA: TGTGCCAGCAGTTACTCGAGCGCTCAGGGGTTCCCCTACGAGCAGTACTTC; CDR3: CASSYSSAQGFPYEQYF
J: TRBJ2-4; size: NA; D: NA; V: TRBV12-3/TRBV12-4; DNA: TGTGCCAGCAGTTTTGGTAGGATCGGGGACCCACGGAAGGAGCAGTACTTC; CDR3: CASSFGRIGDPRKEQYF
J: TRBJ2-1; size: NA; D: TRBD2; V: TRBV14; DNA: TGTGCCAGCAGCCAAAAAAGACTAGCGGGGGGCTACAATGAGCAGTTCTTC; CDR3: CASSQKRLAGGYNEQFF
J: TRBJ2-3; size: NA; D: NA; V: TRBV20-1; DNA: TGCAGTGCTAGAGATGTGCTCCGTACCGGGAACACAGATACGCAGTATTTT; CDR3: CSARDVLRTGNTDTQYF
J: TRBJ2-4; size: few; D: NA; V: TRBV6-2/TRBV6-3; DNA: TGTGCCAGCAGTTCTTCAGGTTTTCAGTACTTC; CDR3: CASSSSGFQYF
J: TRBJ2-7; size: NA; D: TRBD2; V: TRBV7-9; DNA: TGTGCCAGCAGCGCTAGCGGGGGTTCCGAGCAGTACTTC; CDR3: CASSASGGSEQYF
J: TRBJ2-1; size: many; D: TRBD1; V: TRBV7-9; DNA: TGTGCCAGCAGCAGACAGGGGGCGGGCTACAATGAGCAGTTCTTC; CDR3: CASSRQGAGYNEQFF
J: TRBJ2-1; size: NA; D: NA; V: TRBV29-1; DNA: TGCAGCGTTTCACAGGGGGGGATCTCCTACAATGAGCAGTTCTTC; CDR3: CSVSQGGISYNEQFF
J: TRBJ2-1; size: NA; D: NA; V: TRBV12-3/TRBV12-4; DNA: TGTGCCAGCAGCCCCGCCCGGGAAACCTGGGATGAGCAGTTCTTC; CDR3: CASSPARETWDEQFF
J: TRBJ2-1; size: NA; D: NA; V: TRBV7-8; DNA: TGTGCCAGCGGCCCCGAATCCAGGGGAGAAGGTGAGCAGTTCTTC; CDR3: CASGPESRGEGEQFF
J: TRBJ2-3; size: NA; D: NA; V: TRBV29-1; DNA: TGCAGCGTTGAAGCGAATCGATCTCCCTGGGATACGCAGTATTTT; CDR3: CSVEANRSPWDTQYF
J: TRBJ2-7; size: NA; D: NA; V: TRBV27; DNA: TGTGCCAGCAGTTTTGAGCGACGCTACGAGCAGTACTTC; CDR3: CASSFERRYEQYF
J: TRBJ2-7; size: many; D: TRBD1; V: TRBV24-1; DNA: TGTGCCACCAGTGATTCCCGACAGGGGGCTAACGACGAGCAGTACTTC; CDR3: CATSDSRQGANDEQYF
J: TRBJ2-5; size: NA; D: TRBD1; V: TRBV3-1; DNA: TGTGCCAGCAGCTGGGGACAGGGGGTAGGGCAAGAGACCCAGTACTTC; CDR3: CASSWGQGVGQETQYF
J: TRBJ2-7; size: NA; D: NA; V: TRBV5-1; DNA: TGCGCCAGCAGCTCTAACCGGGAGCTTTACGAGCAGTACTTC; CDR3: CASSSNRELYEQYF
J: TRBJ2-3; size: NA; D: NA; V: TRBV15; DNA: TGTGCCACCAGCAGAGACAGGGGTTTGGGTACGCAGTATTTT; CDR3: CATSRDRGLGTQYF
J: TRBJ2-5; size: few; D: TRBD1; V: TRBV7-9; DNA: TGTGCCAGCAGCTTAGCGGACAGGCTGGAGACCCAGTACTTC; CDR3: CASSLADRLETQYF
J: TRBJ2-7; size: few; D: TRBD2; V: TRBV7-2; DNA: TGTGCCAGCAGCCCATCACTAGCGCTTAGCTCCTACGAGCAGTACTTC; CDR3: CASSPSLALSSYEQYF
J: TRBJ2-1; size: NA; D: TRBD1; V: TRBV15; DNA: TGTGCCACCAGCAGATCAGGGGGCGCTCTCAATGAGCAGTTCTTC; CDR3: CATSRSGGALNEQFF
J: TRBJ1-6; size: NA; D: NA; V: TRBV2; DNA: TGTGCCAGCAGTCCTTTGCCGGGCCAGGATAATTCACCCCTCCACTTT; CDR3: CASSPLPGQDNSPLHF
J: TRBJ2-5; size: NA; D: TRBD2; V: TRBV7-3; DNA: TGTGCCAGCAGCAAACGACTAGCGGGGTATGAGACCCAGTACTTC; CDR3: CASSKRLAGYETQYF
J: TRBJ1-5; size: NA; D: NA; V: TRBV6-7; DNA: TGTGCCAGCAGTTACGCCGGGGTGAGCAATCAGCCCCAGCATTTT; CDR3: CASSYAGVSNQPQHF
J: TRBJ2-7; size: once; D: TRBD1; V: TRBV11-1; DNA: TGTGCCAGCAGCTTCACCGGGACAGGGACCTACGAGCAGTACTTC; CDR3: CASSFTGTGTYEQYF
J: TRBJ1-1; size: few; D: TRBD1; V: TRBV29-1; DNA: TGCAGCGTCGGCTCCAGTTTCGTAACAGGGGGCGGTCATGTCTCTACTGAAGCTTTCTTT; CDR3: CSVGSSFVTGGGHVSTEAFF
J: TRBJ1-2; size: NA; D: TRBD1; V: TRBV6-2/TRBV6-3; DNA: TGTGCCAGCAGTCCCCTGAAGACAGGGTACACCTTC; CDR3: CASSPLKTGYTF
J: TRBJ2-5; size: NA; D: NA; V: TRBV20-1; DNA: TGCAGTGCCCAGGCGGCCCCCCAAATCCAAGAGACCCAGTACTTC; CDR3: CSAQAAPQIQETQYF
J: TRBJ1-2; size: NA; D: NA; V: TRBV5-1; DNA: TGCGCCAGCAGCTTGGGCCGGGGGACGGCTAACTATGGCTACACCTTC; CDR3: CASSLGRGTANYGYTF